Given below is one T cell receptor beta chain in context. Its specificity is not known. This entry belongs to a study of a mutant IDH1 vaccine in newly diagnosed glioma. Study-level background: Standard pretreatment was either radiotherapy, temozolomide, or, for most, radiochemotherapy with temozolomide.

As for time point: baseline, week 1 (first vaccination visit). As to treatment: pre-vaccination baseline after standard-of-care therapy. Donor diagnoses consisted of new WHO grade 3 or 4 IDH1-mutant, ATRX-lost astrocytomas. General observations from the study: With respect to changes in top peripheral T cell clonotypes, pseudoprogression seemed unrelated.

Using immunoSEQ multiplex PCR, the repertoire was profiled, and TCRdb retains in-frame clones only, with some absent. The sample has 40,000 or so clones, roughly 90% seen once. V shed 3 bases, J shed 5 bases, and the junction held 6 bases outside the gene matches. The V gene's germline CDR1 is SGHAT and CDR2 FQNNGV. The CDR3 loop spans 15 amino acids. J is TRBJ2-3 and V is TRBV11-2, with 9 nucleotides matching TRBD2. This receptor was identified in a man between 18 and 29 years old with glioma. This specimen consisted of PBMCs, obtained from a glioma patient treated with radiotherapy, temozolomide or both. The CDR3 spells CASSFGGRVGDTQYF. The CDR3 bases are TGTGCCAGCAGCTTTGGCGGGAGGGTCGGAGATACGCAGTATTTT.